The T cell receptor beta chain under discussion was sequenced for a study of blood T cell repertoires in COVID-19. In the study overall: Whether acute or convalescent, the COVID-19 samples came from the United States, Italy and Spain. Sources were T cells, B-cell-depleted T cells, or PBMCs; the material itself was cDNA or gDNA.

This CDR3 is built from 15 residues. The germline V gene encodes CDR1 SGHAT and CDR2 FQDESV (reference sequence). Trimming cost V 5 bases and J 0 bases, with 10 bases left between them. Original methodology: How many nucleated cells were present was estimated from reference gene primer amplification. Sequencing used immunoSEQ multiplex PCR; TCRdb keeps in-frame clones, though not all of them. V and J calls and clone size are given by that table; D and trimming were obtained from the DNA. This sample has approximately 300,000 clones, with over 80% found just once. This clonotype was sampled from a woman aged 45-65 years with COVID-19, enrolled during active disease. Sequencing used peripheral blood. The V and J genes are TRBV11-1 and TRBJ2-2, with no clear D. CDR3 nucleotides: TGTGCCAGCAGCAAGAACTACGCGAACACCGGGGAGCTGTTTTTT. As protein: CASSKNYANTGELFF.